The rows below give T cell receptor beta chains drawn from one sample of a study of naive and memory T cell subsets. MiXCR was run by TCRdb on the 5' RACE reads, yielding one entry per CDR3 protein. The table has 32,000 or so distinct CDR3 sequences, approximately 15% seen once. These receptors came from a female donor in good health. Each CDR3 is given with its conserved first and last residue. Each record gives: V gene, J gene, CDR3 protein.

V: TRBV20-1; J: TRBJ1-6; CDR3: CSARDLGSGTGLNSPLHF
V: TRBV20-1; J: TRBJ1-1; CDR3: CSARDRVVYTEAFF
V: TRBV29-1; J: TRBJ1-2; CDR3: CSVGPASTF
V: TRBV5-6; J: TRBJ1-6; CDR3: CASSIIRDRVGNSPLHF
V: TRBV7-8; J: TRBJ2-3; CDR3: CASRATSYTQYF
V: TRBV5-1; J: TRBJ2-2; CDR3: CASSFSPGNREELFF
V: TRBV11-1; J: TRBJ2-7; CDR3: CASSLAHSLYEQYF
V: TRBV20-1; J: TRBJ2-1; CDR3: CSARLHRDEQFF
V: TRBV12-3/TRBV12-4; J: TRBJ1-6; CDR3: CASSPQGGANNSPLHF
V: TRBV29-1; J: TRBJ1-3; CDR3: CSVTGRTGNTIYF
V: TRBV29-1; J: TRBJ2-1; CDR3: CSVPPGVPYNEQFF
V: TRBV10-3; J: TRBJ2-7; CDR3: CAISVGSYEQYF
V: TRBV18; J: TRBJ2-7; CDR3: CASSPSGSYEQYF
V: TRBV6-2/TRBV6-3; J: TRBJ2-3; CDR3: CASTRNLDTQYF
V: TRBV4-1; J: TRBJ2-4; CDR3: CASSQDRVRVDF
V: TRBV7-9; J: TRBJ2-1; CDR3: CASSSPRGRNSYNEQFF
V: TRBV6-5; J: TRBJ1-1; CDR3: CASSYEAANTEAFF
V: TRBV5-1; J: TRBJ2-1; CDR3: CASSLAGQGSMFF
V: TRBV25-1; J: TRBJ2-2; CDR3: CASSDRGIGNRELFF
V: TRBV5-1; J: TRBJ2-5; CDR3: CASSLPGPQETQYF
V: TRBV6-1; J: TRBJ2-5; CDR3: CASHSVRPLAGGPETQYF
V: TRBV29-1; J: TRBJ2-5; CDR3: CSVVCTETQYF
V: TRBV29-1; J: TRBJ2-1; CDR3: CSVILDSSYNEQFF
V: TRBV29-1; J: TRBJ1-2; CDR3: CSVNYKENLYGYTF
V: TRBV9; J: TRBJ1-1; CDR3: CASSARDRAMGTEAFF
V: TRBV20-1; J: TRBJ2-1; CDR3: CSATGLTYNEQFF
V: TRBV7-6; J: TRBJ1-1; CDR3: CASSYTATGSSTEAFF
V: TRBV7-2; J: TRBJ2-3; CDR3: CASYPGGVADTQYF
V: TRBV11-2; J: TRBJ2-7; CDR3: CASSESRGHSYYEQYF
V: TRBV20-1; J: TRBJ2-1; CDR3: CSASRGGGYNEQFF
V: TRBV7-9; J: TRBJ2-7; CDR3: CASSLTGTHEQYF
V: TRBV6-5; J: TRBJ2-2; CDR3: CASRGGSTGELFF
V: TRBV3-1; J: TRBJ2-5; CDR3: CASSQEGETQYF
V: TRBV20-1; J: TRBJ2-1; CDR3: CSAPGEGPSCKNEQFF
V: TRBV12-3/TRBV12-4; J: TRBJ1-6; CDR3: CASSLWEPNSPLHF
V: TRBV20-1; J: TRBJ2-7; CDR3: CSARDNYEQYF
V: TRBV7-2; J: TRBJ2-7; CDR3: CASSLVYEQYF
V: TRBV6-1; J: TRBJ2-5; CDR3: CASTPQWKETQYF
V: TRBV7-2; J: TRBJ2-1; CDR3: CASSLVYNEQFF
V: TRBV11-2; J: TRBJ2-7; CDR3: CASSLYPVAYEQYF
V: TRBV7-6; J: TRBJ2-4; CDR3: CASSQTRGKNIQYF
V: TRBV7-9; J: TRBJ2-3; CDR3: CASRRGDSSTDTQYF
V: TRBV10-3; J: TRBJ2-1; CDR3: CAIGQGAENEQFF
V: TRBV20-1; J: TRBJ2-3; CDR3: CSAPYSGATDTQYF
V: TRBV29-1; J: TRBJ2-3; CDR3: CSVGSGASTDTQYF
V: TRBV29-1; J: TRBJ2-5; CDR3: CSAGQGGRETQYF